Presented here are 15 T cell receptor beta chains from one specimen sequenced in a study of cytomegalovirus exposure and HLA in healthy donors. This PCR relied on a set of 60 Vbeta primers and 13 Jbeta primers. Sequencing was performed with immunoSEQ multiplex PCR; in TCRdb, only in-frame clones are kept and a portion is missing. The table includes 130,000 or so clones, 73% detected once. The sequenced sample was PBMCs. The receptors originated from a woman between 40 and 50 years old in good health and CMV-seropositive.

This clone was seen only a few times. The gene calls are TRBV2 and TRBJ1-1; 9 nucleotides align to TRBD1. The CDR3 consists of 14 residues. J lost 3 bases, V lost 4 bases, and 3 bases had no gene match. Germline V lookup: CDR1 SNHLY, CDR2 FYNNEI. CDR3 in amino acids: CASSGQGGDTEAFF. Here the CDR3 DNA reads TGTGCCAGCAGTGGACAGGGGGGGGACACTGAAGCTTTCTTT.

This chain connects TRBV4-3 to TRBJ1-1, with D hard to call. The V end was cut by 0 bases, the J end by 6 bases, with 11 bases between. The CDR3 consists of 14 residues. Germline V gene sequence: CDR1 LGHNA, CDR2 YSLEER. This CDR3 is CASSQDRQFPEAFF. CDR3 DNA: TGCGCCAGCAGCCAAGACAGGCAGTTTCCTGAAGCTTTCTTT.

The chain links TRBV4-1 to TRBJ1-6; D unclear. Germline CDR1 reads MGHRA; CDR2 reads YSYEKL. This CDR3 has 15 amino acids. The ends were cut back, 6 bases at V and 7 bases at J, with 16 bases in the middle. The CDR3 loop reads CASSLLPLYNSPLHF. As DNA, the CDR3 is TGCGCCAGCAGTCTACTTCCCCTGTACAATTCACCCCTCCACTTT.

This chain joins TRBV7-8 and TRBJ1-1; perhaps TRBD1 as D (6 bases). Germline values: CDR1 SGHVS, CDR2 FQNEAQ. V was shortened by 2 bases and J by 6 bases, with 16 bases between the two germline ends. The CDR3 extends over 15 amino acids. The CDR3 DNA is TGTGCCAGCAGCTTACATCAACAGGGAATGTCTGAAGCTTTCTTT. Protein product: CASSLHQQGMSEAFF.

This chain uses TRBV5-3 with TRBJ1-4, with 8 nucleotides matching TRBD1. TRBV5-3 is sorted into the ORF group, with uncertain function. V lost 4 bases to trimming and J lost 7 bases; unmatched junction nucleotides: 9. This CDR3 comprises 15 residues. CDR3 sequence reads: CARSPTGTGVEKLFF. For the CDR3, the DNA is TGTGCCAGAAGCCCAACCGGGACAGGTGTTGAAAAACTGTTTTTT.

The chain couples TRBV30 to TRBJ1-6, with 8 nucleotides matching TRBD1. Germline trimming cut 7 bases from V and 14 bases from J; bases unmatched to any gene: 22. CDR1 is GTSNPN, CDR2 SVGIG, per germline (reference sequence). The CDR3 spans 16 residues. The CDR3 is CASKPPVTGEHLALHF. The CDR3 nucleotides are TGTGCCTCGAAACCCCCGGTGACAGGGGAACACTTGGCCCTCCACTTT.

This clone appeared once. The rearrangement links TRBV5-1 to TRBJ2-5; 9 nucleotides match TRBD1. The J call may be faulty, since TRBJ2-7 better matches the DNA end. Germline V lookup: CDR1 SGHRS, CDR2 YFSETQ. This CDR3 spans 13 amino acids. The CDR3 spells CASSSDRGYEQYF. The CDR3 DNA is TGCGCCAGCAGCTCGGACAGGGGTTACGAGCAGTACTTC.

The V and J genes are TRBV4-3 and TRBJ2-7, with D possibly TRBD2 on 5 matching bases. The V end was cut by 4 bases, the J end by 3 bases, with 16 bases between. CDR1 and CDR2 from the germline V gene are LGHNA and YSLEER. The CDR3 sequence is 15 residues long. The CDR3 DNA reads TGCGCCAGCAGCCGAGGGCCACTATCGATCTACGAGCAGTACTTC. Protein: CASSRGPLSIYEQYF.

Notes on this clone: An end of the junction differs from the germline gene, which may be a read error. This chain links TRBV28 with TRBJ2-7; TRBD1 aligns across 9 bases. This CDR3 is built from 11 residues. Per the germline V gene, CDR1 is MDHEN and CDR2 is SYDVKM. The DNA of the CDR3 is TGTGCCAGCAGTTTCAACCGGGACAGGGTCTTC. Translated, it gives CASSFNRDRVF.

This clone was seen a few times. The chain combines TRBV28 with TRBJ1-2; tentative D call: TRBD1 (6 bases). CDR1 MDHEN and CDR2 SYDVKM come from the germline V gene. The V gene lost 5 bases and the J gene lost 1 base, with 14 bases spanning the gap. The CDR3 is 15 amino acids. The CDR3 bases are TGTGCCAGCAGTCCCTCCGCAGGGGTTAACTATGGCTACACCTTC. Protein product: CASSPSAGVNYGYTF.

This clone was seen a handful of times. The chain links TRBV6-6 to TRBJ2-1; TRBD2 matches at 14 bases. This CDR3 contains 16 residues. The germline CDR1 and CDR2 sequences are MNHNY and SVGAGI (reference sequence). J gave up 7 bases and V 5 bases, and 7 bases lay outside the gene matches. The CDR3: CASSQRLAGGLNEQFF. DNA for the CDR3: TGTGCCAGCAGTCAGCGACTAGCGGGGGGGCTTAATGAGCAGTTCTTC.

The chain links TRBV18 to TRBJ1-1; D gene unclear. This CDR3 has 14 residues. The germline V gene encodes CDR1 KGHSH and CDR2 LQKENI. V was pared by 6 bases and J by 4 bases, with 15 bases between. The DNA for the CDR3 is TGTGCCAGCTCCCCCAAAGGGAGGGTCACTGAAGCTTTCTTT. It specifies CASSPKGRVTEAFF.

Written as DNA, the CDR3 is TGCGCCAGCAGCTCCGGACAGGGGAACACCATATATTTT. Translation gives CASSSGQGNTIYF. The chain couples TRBV5-1 to TRBJ1-3; 9 bases fit TRBD1. V shed 3 bases and J 7 bases; nucleotides not matched to a gene: 2. The germline gives CDR1 SGHRS, CDR2 YFSETQ. The CDR3 is 13 amino acids.

The chain has TRBV9 and TRBJ2-2, with 9 bases lining up with TRBD2. CDR3 size: 16 residues. Trimming at V came to 4 bases and at J to 6 bases, leaving 10 bases not matched to a gene. CDR1 and CDR2 (germline): SGDLS, YYNGEE. CDR3 in amino acids: CASSLQTSGVSGELFF. Here the CDR3 DNA reads TGTGCCAGCAGCCTCCAGACTAGCGGAGTCTCCGGGGAGCTGTTTTTT.

This rearrangement joins TRBV14 to TRBJ1-4; D is perhaps TRBD1 (6 bases). The CDR3 is made up of 15 amino acids. The germline gives CDR1 SGHDN, CDR2 FVKESK. V was cut by 2 bases and J by 3 bases, with 10 bases left in between. CDR3 protein: CASSQQGFANEKLFF. For the CDR3, the DNA is TGTGCCAGCAGCCAACAGGGGTTTGCTAATGAAAAACTGTTTTTT.